These 21 T cell receptor beta chains came from one sample sequenced in a study of regulatory T cells in long-lasting Graves disease. Time point reported: newly diagnosed GD, antithyroid drugs for less than 3 months. PBMC-extracted RNA yielded the TCR library. According to the study, TCR beta libraries were built with iRepertoire HTBI primers and CDR3-region Arm-PCR. TCRdb recomputed calls from the multiplex PCR reads with MiXCR, one row per CDR3 protein. The repertoire holds 300,000 to 400,000 distinct CDR3 sequences, with 18% as singletons. The sample here was peripheral blood mononuclear cells (PBMCs), taken at new diagnosis, from a patient treated with antithyroid drugs. The source is a female donor with Graves disease.

This clonotype was observed many times. The J gene is TRBJ1-2, the V gene TRBV28, with a tentative D call TRBD1 (5 bases). Germline-derived CDR1 and CDR2 are MDHEN and SYDVKM. The ends were cut back, 6 bases at V and 8 bases at J, with 13 bases in the middle. This CDR3 is built from 12 residues. This chain's CDR3 is CASRPGTHGYTF. The CDR3 DNA is TGTGCCAGCAGGCCAGGGACGCACGGCTACACCTTC.

This clonotype appeared many times. The chain couples TRBV11-2 to TRBJ2-2; 7 nucleotides match TRBD2. V shed 5 bases and J 6 bases; nucleotides not matched to a gene: 3. The CDR3 is 13 amino acids. Germline values: CDR1 SGHAT, CDR2 FQNNGV. The CDR3 loop is CASSTGLPGELFF. The CDR3 DNA is TGTGCCAGCAGCACGGGACTACCCGGGGAGCTGTTTTTT. Combining the CDR3 with reference TRBV11-2 and TRBJ2-2 gives the whole variable domain EAGVAQSPRYKIIEKRQSVAFWCNPISGHATLYWYQQILGQGPKLLIQFQNNGVVDDSQLPKDRFSAERLKGVDSTLKIQPAKLEDSAVYLCASSTGLPGELFFGEGSRLTVL.

The chain recombines TRBV2 with TRBJ2-7; D may be TRBD1 (6 bases). CDR3 length: 15 amino acids. Trimming removed 6 bases at V and 1 base at J, with 16 bases between. The germline CDR1 and CDR2 sequences are SNHLY and FYNNEI. CDR3 loop: CASRNWGQVSYEQYF. The CDR3 bases are TGTGCCAGCAGGAACTGGGGGCAGGTATCCTACGAGCAGTACTTC.

The table lists this clonotype with many counts. The V call is TRBV9, the J call TRBJ2-5; a weak D match, TRBD1 (5 bases). V gave up 1 base and J gave up 5 bases, with 15 bases separating them. CDR3 length: 15 amino acids. From germline, CDR1 is SGDLS and CDR2 YYNGEE. The CDR3 sequence is CASSVSWGVWETQYF. In DNA, the CDR3 is TGTGCCAGCAGCGTATCCTGGGGCGTTTGGGAGACCCAGTACTTC.

This clonotype was seen repeatedly, ten times or more. This rearrangement joins TRBV20-1 to TRBJ2-7, with 7 bases fitting TRBD1. The CDR3 sequence is 11 residues long. The ends lost 6 bases at V and 6 bases at J; junction bases unmatched: 5. Germline CDR1 is DFQATT and CDR2 is SNEGSKA (reference sequence). The chain's CDR3 is CSAAGTVEQYF. The CDR3 DNA is TGCAGTGCCGCCGGGACAGTCGAGCAGTACTTC.

The sample holds many counts of this clonotype. The J gene is TRBJ1-1, the V gene TRBV2; maybe TRBD1 (6 bases). Between the trimmed V and J ends, which lost 6 bases and 1 base, there was a span of 12 bases. This CDR3 comprises 14 residues. Per the germline V gene, CDR1 is SNHLY and CDR2 is FYNNEI. The CDR3 is CASRDGQRNTEAFF. The CDR3, as DNA: TGTGCCAGCAGAGACGGACAGAGGAACACTGAAGCTTTCTTT.

The sample holds a few counts of this clonotype. The rearrangement links TRBV9 to TRBJ2-3; possible D gene TRBD2, 7 bases. CDR1 and CDR2 (germline): SGDLS, YYNGEE. This CDR3 is built from 17 residues. V was cut by 0 bases and J by 0 bases, with 14 bases left in between. The DNA for the CDR3 is TGTGCCAGCAGCGTAGGAGGGGGGGACATTAGCACAGATACGCAGTATTTT. It yields the protein CASSVGGGDISTDTQYF.

This clonotype appeared many times. The genes are TRBV2 and TRBJ2-1; a possible D gene is TRBD2 (6 bases). CDR1 is SNHLY and CDR2 is FYNNEI in the germline V gene. CDR3 size: 14 residues. V dropped 9 bases and J dropped 4 bases, with 16 bases sitting between them. The CDR3 bases are TGTGCCAGTGGGGGGACGCTGACTTACAATGAGCAGTTCTTC. Amino acid sequence: CASGGTLTYNEQFF. Complete variable domain (other parts from reference TRBV2 and TRBJ2-1): EPEVTQTPSHQVTQMGQEVILRCVPISNHLYFYWYRQILGQKVEFLVSFYNNEISEKSEIFDDQFSVERPDGSNFTLKIRSTKLEDSAMYFCASGGTLTYNEQFFGPGTRLTVL.

This clonotype has more than one count but fewer than ten. This rearrangement joins TRBV19 to TRBJ2-1, with TRBD2 matching over 10 bases. The CDR3 covers 16 residues. V lost 3 bases and J lost 4; bases outside the gene matches: 6. The germline V gene encodes CDR1 LNHDA and CDR2 SQIVND (reference sequence). CDR3 loop: CASSISGLAVYNEQFF. CDR3 sequence (DNA): TGTGCCAGTAGTATTTCCGGACTAGCGGTTTACAATGAGCAGTTCTTC.

This clonotype was recorded at least ten times. This chain uses TRBV6-1 with TRBJ2-7; 8 bases fit TRBD1. This CDR3 has 14 amino acids. Looked up from germline, CDR1 is MNHNS and CDR2 is SASEGT. Trimming cost V 4 bases and J 4 bases; bases outside gene matches: 6. Here the CDR3 DNA reads TGTGCCAGCAGTGCCCGACAGGGGCGGTACGAGCAGTACTTC. This translates into CASSARQGRYEQYF.

This chain joins TRBV30 and TRBJ1-1, with D possibly TRBD1 on 6 matching bases. The CDR3 length is 15 residues. The germline CDR1 and CDR2 sequences are GTSNPN and SVGIG (reference sequence). V was trimmed by 4 bases and J by 0 bases, leaving 15 bases between them. This chain's CDR3 is CAWNSGADLNTEAFF. CDR3 coding DNA: TGTGCCTGGAATTCAGGGGCGGACTTGAACACTGAAGCTTTCTTT. Variable domain in full (rest from reference TRBV30 and TRBJ1-1): SQTIHQWPATLVQPVGSPLSLECTVEGTSNPNLYWYRQAAGRGLQLLFYSVGIGQISSEVPQNLSASRPQDRQFILSSKKLLLSDSGFYLCAWNSGADLNTEAFFGQGTRLTVV.

The sample holds many counts of this clonotype. The chain carries TRBV10-2 and TRBJ1-5; D gene ambiguous. This CDR3 contains 14 residues. Trimming left V 0 bases short and J 3 bases short, with 6 bases between. Germline V gene data show CDR1 as WSHSY and CDR2 as SAAADI. In nucleotides, the CDR3 is TGCGCCAGCAGTGAGTCGAGTGACAATCAGCCCCAGCATTTT. It specifies CASSESSDNQPQHF.

This clonotype was observed a handful of times. The V and J genes are TRBV28 and TRBJ2-3; TRBD1 aligns across 9 bases. V lost 4 bases to trimming and J lost 4 bases; unmatched junction nucleotides: 12. Germline V gene lookup returns CDR1 MDHEN and CDR2 SYDVKM. The CDR3 spans 17 residues. The CDR3 DNA reads as TGTGCCAGCAGTTCCCGCTTCGACAGGGGGGATCCAGATACGCAGTATTTT. Translating gives CASSSRFDRGDPDTQYF. Based on the CDR3 plus reference TRBV28 and TRBJ2-3, the full variable domain is DVKVTQSSRYLVKRTGEKVFLECVQDMDHENMFWYRQDPGLGLRLIYFSYDVKMKEKGDIPEGYSVSREKKERFSLILESASTNQTSMYLCASSSRFDRGDPDTQYFGPGTRLTVL.

This clonotype was seen a handful of times. The CDR3 sequence is CSARVVVSYNEQFF. CDR3 bases: TGCAGTGCTAGAGTCGTTGTCTCCTACAATGAGCAGTTCTTC. V usage is TRBV20-1 and J usage is TRBJ2-1; no definite D call. This CDR3 has 14 amino acids. Trimming took 1 base from V and 0 from J, leaving 7 bases between them. Germline CDR1 and CDR2: DFQATT and SNEGSKA (reference sequence).

There are many counts of this clonotype. One base separates it from a far larger clone, so it is likely a read error. CDR3 sequence reads: CASSLAGHEQFF. The CDR3 DNA is TGTGCCAGCAGCTTAGCCGGCCATGAGCAGTTCTTC. V is TRBV11-2 and J is TRBJ2-1; D remains ambiguous. V lost 1 base, J lost 8 bases, and 6 bases lay in between. From germline, CDR1 is SGHAT and CDR2 FQNNGV. This CDR3 contains 12 residues.

On this clonotype itself: Since the CDR3 does not end with the conserved phenylalanine or tryptophan, this likely comes from a read error. Because the CDR3's place on the DNA is in doubt, the DNA is left out and the CDR3 is given as listed by TCRdb. The chain has TRBV20-1 and TRBJ2-3; the D segment call TRBD2 is taken from the table without a DNA check. Germline loops: CDR1 DFQATT, CDR2 SNEGSKA (reference sequence). The CDR3 length is 16 residues, termini included. CDR3 in amino acids: CSAMQTGLWETDTHYI.

On this clonotype itself: Compared with germline, one end of the junction differs, possibly owing to a read error. The V and J genes are TRBV3-1 and TRBJ2-3; D is perhaps TRBD1 (7 bases). The CDR3 is 20 residues long. Germline V gene sequence: CDR1 LGHDT, CDR2 YNNKEL (reference sequence). The DNA for the CDR3 is TGTGCCAGCAGCCAAGATCAATGGGGCAGGGGGGACGCTAGCACAGATACGCAGTGTTTT. Its protein product is CASSQDQWGRGDASTDTQCF.

This clonotype was observed at least ten times. V usage is TRBV6-1 and J usage is TRBJ1-1, with unresolved D. The CDR3 sequence is 14 residues long. With 5 bases removed from V and 4 bases from J, the gap between germline ends came to 14 bases. From germline, CDR1 is MNHNS and CDR2 SASEGT. The CDR3 nucleotides read TGTGCCAGCAGTCAGCGACCGGGGTTCACTGAAGCTTTCTTT. Protein product: CASSQRPGFTEAFF.

This clonotype has more than one count but fewer than ten. This sequence joins TRBV6-5 and TRBJ1-6; D gene ambiguous. The V end lost 0 bases, the J end lost 6 bases, and 12 bases lay between the germline ends. The V gene's germline CDR1 is MNHEY and CDR2 SVGAGI. The CDR3 spans 16 residues. CDR3 protein: CASSYSSSAGNSPLHF. CDR3 sequence (DNA): TGTGCCAGCAGTTACTCGAGCAGTGCGGGTAATTCACCCCTCCACTTT.

The DNA of the CDR3 is TGTGCCAGCTCACCGTCGGGGAGGGCTGAAGCTTTCTTT. This sequence encodes CASSPSGRAEAFF. The chain is built from TRBV18 and TRBJ1-1; no firm D call. Germline CDR1 KGHSH, CDR2 LQKENI. Trimming shortened V by 3 bases and J by 6 bases, and 11 bases separated the two germline ends. There are 13 residues in the CDR3.

The J gene is TRBJ2-1, the V gene TRBV25-1; D remains unclear. Germline CDR1 MGHDK, CDR2 SYGVNS. The CDR3 contains 14 residues. The V end lost 8 bases, the J end lost 0 bases, and 11 bases lay between the germline ends. CDR3 amino acids: CASSWGSSYNEQFF. CDR3 nucleotides: TGTGCCAGCTCCTGGGGAAGCTCCTACAATGAGCAGTTCTTC.